This T cell receptor (beta chain) was captured by sequencing in a study of T-cell reconstitution after alpha-beta-depleted transplantation in children. This CDR3 spans 13 amino acids. Germline V gene data show CDR1 as SNHLY and CDR2 as FYNNEI. V shed 11 bases and J shed 8 bases, with 21 bases lying between them. Unique molecular identifiers were used to barcode this TCRbeta library. TCRdb re-called the PCR reads through MiXCR, storing one row per CDR3 protein. In the table there are 150,000 to 200,000 distinct CDR3 sequences, 14% to 15% of which are singletons. V usage is TRBV2 and J usage is TRBJ1-2; weak D call: TRBD1 (6 bases). Sequenced material: PBMCs from the stem cell graft donor, taken from the stem cell graft. This clonotype originated in a human donor who donated a stem cell graft to a child with acute lymphoblastic leukemia. This chain's CDR3 is CASQGMRLRGYTF. The DNA for the CDR3 is TGTGCCTCACAGGGAATGAGGTTGAGAGGCTACACCTTC.